Shown below are 10 T cell receptor beta chains from a single sample sequenced in a study of T-cell reconstitution after alpha-beta-depleted transplantation in children. For TCRbeta, the library was prepared with unique molecular identifiers. TCRdb reprocessed the PCR reads with MiXCR, giving one entry per CDR3 protein. Counted here are 200,000 to 250,000 distinct CDR3 sequences, 9.5% to 15% occurring once; the ten biggest clones make up 2% to 3%. The sequencing used PBMCs from the stem cell graft donor, collected from the stem cell graft. The receptors come from a human donor who donated a stem cell graft to a child with acute lymphoblastic leukemia.

In this sample, this clonotype turned up many times. The V and J genes are TRBV12-3 or TRBV12-4 and TRBJ2-3; no reliable D call. The CDR3 is 14 amino acids. Trimming left V 7 bases short and J 2 bases short, with 13 bases between. The CDR3 coding sequence is TGTGCCAGCACCCGAAAGAGCGCCACAGATACGCAGTATTTT. Encoded protein: CASTRKSATDTQYF.

The chain uses TRBV3-1 and TRBJ2-1; D remains unclear. Trimming cost V 0 bases and J 0 bases, with 12 bases left between them. This CDR3 has 17 residues. Germline CDR1 is LGHDT and CDR2 is YNNKEL (reference sequence). CDR3 region: CASSQDGALSSYNEQFF. The CDR3 DNA sequence: TGTGCCAGCAGCCAAGACGGCGCGCTAAGCTCCTACAATGAGCAGTTCTTC.

This clonotype was observed many times. The rearrangement uses TRBV7-2 and TRBJ1-3; the D gene is possibly TRBD1 (6 bases). Germline V gene data show CDR1 as SGHTA and CDR2 as FQGNSA. The CDR3 loop spans 14 amino acids. Trimming stripped 5 bases from V and 0 bases from J, with 8 bases between. CDR3 sequence: CASSATGSGNTIYF. In nucleotides, the CDR3 is TGTGCCAGCAGCGCGACAGGCTCTGGAAACACCATATATTTT.

The chain joins TRBV20-1 to TRBJ1-5; a weak D match, TRBD1 (5 bases). The germline CDR1 and CDR2 sequences are DFQATT and SNEGSKA (reference sequence). The CDR3 consists of 14 residues. V lost 3 bases and J lost 0, with 9 bases in between. In DNA form, the CDR3 reads TGCAGTGCTAGGGACACGAATAGCAATCAGCCCCAGCATTTT. Its protein is CSARDTNSNQPQHF.

Ten or more counts support this clonotype. The V and J genes are TRBV5-5 and TRBJ1-4; no clear D gene. The V gene lost 2 bases and the J gene lost 12 bases, with 11 bases spanning the gap. This CDR3 has 12 amino acids. Germline V CDR1 and CDR2: SGHKS, YYEKEE (reference sequence). The CDR3 region has the DNA TGTGCCAGCAGCTTTTCGGGAGAGGAACTGTTTTTT. Translation gives CASSFSGEELFF.

This clonotype appeared many times. The CDR3 region has the DNA TGTGCCAGCAGCTTAGCGAGGGAGGGGGTCTCGGGTCGAGAGACCCAGTACTTC. Translated: CASSLAREGVSGRETQYF. The chain has TRBV7-2 and TRBJ2-5; weak D call: TRBD2 (7 bases). V lost 0 bases, J lost 4 bases, and 21 bases lay in between. Germline V gives CDR1 SGHTA, CDR2 FQGNSA. The CDR3 extends over 18 amino acids.

A note on this clonotype: A much more abundant neighbour one base away suggests this may be a read error. The gene calls are TRBV12-3 or TRBV12-4 and TRBJ1-2; 10 nucleotides align to TRBD1. V dropped 7 bases and J dropped 2; count of bases not matched to a gene: 13. The CDR3 is 17 amino acids. CDR3 sequence (DNA): TGTGCCAGCAAGCTTTCCGGACAGGGGGGTTTGAACTATGGCTACACCTTC. As protein: CASKLSGQGGLNYGYTF.

This clonotype was found many times. The V call is TRBV24-1, the J call TRBJ1-1; TRBD1 is a possible D gene (5 bases). The CDR3 totals 16 residues. V lost 8 bases, J lost 3 bases, and 21 bases lay in between. Germline values: CDR1 KGHDR, CDR2 SFDVKD. CDR3 region: CATTSSQGGSDTEAFF. The CDR3 DNA is TGTGCCACCACCTCCTCCCAGGGCGGTTCGGACACTGAAGCTTTCTTT.

This clonotype was seen many times. The rearrangement links TRBV5-1 to TRBJ2-3; TRBD2 aligns across 9 bases. The ends lost 2 bases at V and 0 bases at J; junction bases unmatched: 16. Germline-derived CDR1 and CDR2 are SGHRS and YFSETQ. The length of the CDR3 is 20 residues. The CDR3 DNA follows: TGCGCCAGCAGCTTCAGAGGGTTAGCGGGGGCGACCTTAAGCACAGATACGCAGTATTTT. Protein: CASSFRGLAGATLSTDTQYF.

This clonotype was detected ten times or more. The V call is TRBV6-5, the J call TRBJ1-3, with TRBD1 as a possible D gene (6 bases). Trimming took 2 bases from V and 4 from J, leaving 12 bases between them. Per germline, CDR1 MNHEY and CDR2 SVGAGI. The CDR3 has 15 residues. The CDR3 sequence: CASSYTGGSGNTIYF. In nucleotides, the CDR3 is TGTGCCAGCAGTTACACCGGGGGCTCAGGAAACACCATATATTTT.